This TCR beta chain was retrieved from a study of T-cell memory formation after mild COVID-19. Turning to the study itself: There were largely donor-specific TCR clusters.

This clonotype was seen more than once but under ten times. This CDR3 contains 12 residues. Germline V gene data show CDR1 as GTSNPN and CDR2 as SVGIG (reference sequence). V was clipped by 4 bases and J by 6 bases, with 13 bases between them. TCRdb passed the 5' RACE reads through MiXCR, listing each CDR3 protein once. This table holds around 450,000 distinct CDR3 sequences, 20% found once. What was sequenced was PBMCs or a T cell subset sorted from them (not recorded which). The genes are TRBV30 and TRBJ2-7; the D gene could be TRBD1 or TRBD2 (5 bases each). The receptor was derived from an adult woman who had mild COVID-19 (a few samples of this study predate the infection). Cell type and time point are not known. CDR3 DNA sequence: TGTGCCTGGAAACCGGGGCCGGGCGAGCAGTACTTC. The encoded protein is CAWKPGPGEQYF.